This T cell receptor beta chain was observed in a study of cytomegalovirus exposure and HLA in healthy donors. PCR involved 60 Vbeta and 13 Jbeta primers. Only in-frame clones appear in the TCRdb table, and some are missing; sequencing was by immunoSEQ multiplex PCR. Of fewer than 250,000 clones listed, roughly 87% are singletons. The length of the CDR3 is 15 residues. V was pared by 2 bases and J by 1 base, with 11 bases between. Germline V CDR1 and CDR2: MNHEY, SVGAGI. Study-wide points: Within an earlier analysis, most TCR beta V segments proved productive either about 90% or about 30% of the time.

This clone was picked up a small number of times. Its specificity is not known. The material sequenced was PBMCs. The J gene is TRBJ1-2, the V gene TRBV6-5, with D possibly matching TRBD1 (5 bases). The clonotype comes from a man aged 35 to 55 in good health and CMV-seropositive. The CDR3: CASSYGGEGNYGYTF. The DNA for the CDR3 is TGTGCCAGCAGTTACGGGGGGGAGGGTAACTATGGCTACACCTTC.